This TCR beta chain was profiled in a study of shared clonotypes between healthy human individuals (dated by TCRdb to the early 2020s). For the wider study: The cohort comprised two women and three men aged 18 to 49 years. To estimate repertoire size and how much clonotypes are shared between individuals, the study performed deep sequencing of blood TCR repertoires from roughly five healthy adults. Leukapheresis yielded between about 0.85 and 9 billion PBMCs per donor. To increase sequencing depth and limit assay-specific biases, different laboratories used diverse techniques to prepare libraries and sequence TCR repertoires.

Healthy HIV-negative adults with no recently reported acute infections or vaccinations were included as donors. Every donor was a Caucasian adult residing in Nashville, Tennessee, USA. In the unsorted samples, some 94 million PBMCs were counted, and genomic DNA was extracted using the QIAamp DNA Blood Mini kit. Blood was collected by leukapheresis, and PBMCs were isolated by Ficoll-Histopaque density gradient centrifugation and then cryopreserved in liquid nitrogen vapor phase. Here is what the overall study found, with its caveats: Sampling was restricted to blood, and TCR repertoires in tissues likely differ from the TCR repertoires found in blood. The small number of donors limited the genetic and exposure-history diversity represented. Pairwise subsampling led to the expectation that sequencing depth would affect the degree of clonotype sharing among donors.

TCR CDR3 regions were amplified from genomic DNA by multiplex PCR using the deep immunoSEQ assay. For each cell subset, the extracted genomic DNA was distributed evenly across all wells of several immunoSEQ 96-well plates, and each plate served as one replicate. For unsorted PBMC, 300 ng genomic DNA, equal to about 30,000 T cell genomes, was loaded into each replicate PCR. Unsorted PBMC genomic DNA was sequenced across ten immunoSEQ deep assay plates. The purified libraries were quantified using a Qubit 3.0 fluorometer, sized with a Bioanalyzer 2100, and then quantified again using the KAPA Library Quantification kit. Every immunoSEQ 96-well plate was sequenced on a separate single-read 150-cycle Illumina NextSeq 550 flow cell. In the original analysis: Because the immunoSEQ output included only junctional sequences and no quality scores, the filtering could not be the same as the filtering used for full-length reads. To assign V/J genes and CDR3, sequences were annotated against IMGT germline references using PyIR, a Python wrapper for IgBLAST v1.9. Reads with weak V/J assignments (E-value above 1e-6), missing CDR3, stop codons, out-of-frame junctions, or ambiguous translated residues were removed. V3J clonotypes were defined as sequences sharing an identical inferred V gene, J gene, and CDR3 amino acid sequence. Percentage overlap between repertoires was calculated by dividing the number of shared unique clonotypes by the size of the smaller repertoire. Repertoire richness was assessed with RTK rarefaction, the Chao1 estimator, and Recon v2.1 estimates of unobserved clonotypes. TCRdb carries this immuneACCESS record with in-frame sequences only. Its versions omit some clonotypes, under half of them owing to an unresolved V gene in the studies checked, with the rest unexplained. The V and J calls and clone size are taken from that table; D and trimming were inferred from the DNA. A total of about 560,000 clones appear in this sample, around 80% of them only once. The top ten hold approximately 12% of the sample.

From cysteine to phenylalanine, the CDR3 is 15 amino acids long. CDR3 DNA only is kept here, 45 bases in frame from base 1. The germline V gene supplies CDR1 SGDLS and CDR2 YYNGEE. V sheds 4 bases and J sheds 2 bases, leaving 13 bases between their ends. As regards this clone: Its recognized antigen is unknown. The record has no base qualities; no much larger clone is one base away.

The specimen was PBMCs. The receptor was derived from a woman aged 40 to 50 in good health. Some clones in this sample may be carry-over from other donors' samples. The chain was built from TRBV9 and TRBJ1-5; no confident D gene assignment can be made. CDR3 reads: CASSLSPEGNQPQHF. The DNA sequence is TGTGCCAGCAGCCTCAGCCCCGAGGGCAATCAGCCCCAGCATTTT.